A selection of T cell receptor beta chains follows, all from one sample in a study of HIV-infected patients and healthy controls. TCRdb used MiXCR to reprocess the 5' RACE reads, holding one entry per CDR3 protein. The sample includes 50,000 to 80,000 distinct CDR3 sequences, about 19% seen only once; the top ten take approximately 1.5%. Sequences were obtained from CD4+ T cells from blood. The origin of the receptors is a human donor in good health. Each CDR3 is given without its conserved first and last residue.

V gene	CDR3 length	J gene	CDR3 protein
TRBV12-3/TRBV12-4	13	TRBJ2-1	ASSSGLAGINEQF
TRBV6-6	11	TRBJ2-3	ASSYLSTDTQY
TRBV6-4	11	TRBJ1-2	ASTLDRNYGYT
TRBV20-1	12	TRBJ1-2	SAKTGAGYYGYT
TRBV12-3/TRBV12-4	14	TRBJ1-2	ASSPPWTGPNYGYT
TRBV19	14	TRBJ1-4	ASSIPRGSTNEKLF
TRBV7-2	15	TRBJ1-1	ASSLAGGGVGNTEAF
TRBV5-1	12	TRBJ2-3	ASAGGVPTDTQY
TRBV19	14	TRBJ1-3	ASSSGGTDTGNTIY
TRBV20-1	14	TRBJ2-5	SALSSGRLFEETQY
TRBV13	9	TRBJ2-2	ASTVHGELF
TRBV12-3/TRBV12-4	13	TRBJ2-5	ASSFSGLVPRPQY
TRBV14	14	TRBJ1-1	ASSQEVWTGNTEAF
TRBV3-1	14	TRBJ2-7	ASSQEKGWARNEQY
TRBV30	9	TRBJ1-2	AWNRGHGYT
TRBV19	11	TRBJ2-5	ASSIQAQETQY
TRBV20-1	13	TRBJ1-5	SAREGQFTNQPQH
TRBV5-4	13	TRBJ1-1	ASSHPGGMNTEAF
TRBV6-5	14	TRBJ1-3	ASSYSYGNSGNTIY
TRBV7-2	15	TRBJ2-7	ASSLARYRTGGSEQY
TRBV11-2	13	TRBJ2-1	ASSLPGLPYNEQF
TRBV6-4	11	TRBJ1-1	ASSDSRGQRAF
TRBV29-1	10	TRBJ1-1	SVSDSLIEAF
TRBV7-2	13	TRBJ2-5	ASSRTGGRRETQY
TRBV30	12	TRBJ1-5	AWKVTMSNQPQH
TRBV3-1	13	TRBJ2-2	ASSQAGTGTGELF
TRBV7-8	13	TRBJ2-1	ASSLREGALDEQF
TRBV6-6	13	TRBJ2-7	ASSYGAGGPWEQY
TRBV9	12	TRBJ2-3	ASSQTSGTDTQY
TRBV12-3/TRBV12-4	13	TRBJ2-1	ASSLAQGVVHEQF
TRBV15	14	TRBJ1-2	ATSRDGRDSPLGYT
TRBV7-2	11	TRBJ1-5	ASSLVDNQPQH
TRBV20-1	11	TRBJ2-1	SASLGPGDEQF
TRBV28	12	TRBJ2-7	ASSPPGEGYEQY
TRBV2	12	TRBJ2-3	ASSLGLALDTQY
TRBV10-3	12	TRBJ1-2	ANSPGQANYGYT
TRBV28	10	TRBJ1-1	ASNHRGTEAF
TRBV20-1	10	TRBJ2-5	SGSTGRETQY
TRBV4-2	13	TRBJ2-3	ASSQLGLVYDTQY
TRBV7-8	13	TRBJ1-2	ASSPDRDSIFGYT
TRBV7-2	13	TRBJ1-1	ASSRDWGGDTEAF
TRBV25-1	13	TRBJ2-3	ASSTDRDITDTQY
TRBV2	11	TRBJ1-1	ASKNRGHTEAF
TRBV25-1	11	TRBJ2-7	ASSFSLEGEQY
TRBV7-2	14	TRBJ2-5	ASSPIAGGYQETQY
TRBV10-3	11	TRBJ2-1	AISEIPDNEQF
TRBV3-1	13	TRBJ1-5	ASSQDGGARQPQH
TRBV27	13	TRBJ2-4	ASSSNRALKNIQY
TRBV11-2	16	TRBJ2-3	ASSQRPYTSGNTDTQY
TRBV6-5	13	TRBJ1-6	ASRWDRDYNSPLH
TRBV6-5	11	TRBJ2-2	ASRLGQWGELF
TRBV7-9	15	TRBJ2-1	ASSLVWRGSDYNEQF
TRBV30	14	TRBJ2-3	AWSVWGLQTAGTQY
TRBV18	14	TRBJ1-1	ASSLRQGWGGTEAF
TRBV19	13	TRBJ2-5	ASKPQGLYQETQY
TRBV12-3/TRBV12-4	13	TRBJ2-2	ASSGTGSGTGELF
TRBV7-2	14	TRBJ2-1	ASSERTSGRFYEQF
TRBV2	10	TRBJ1-2	ASKGQAYGYT
TRBV7-3	12	TRBJ2-5	ASSLTGFQETQY
TRBV10-3	10	TRBJ1-2	AISPPDYGYT